This section outlines one TCR beta chain sequence together with its context. Its antigen is undetermined. This entry belongs to a study of T-cell memory formation after mild COVID-19. The CDR3 extends over 15 amino acids. The V and J ends lost 2 bases and 3 bases respectively, with 12 bases between them. Germline V gene sequence: CDR1 SGDLS, CDR2 YYNGEE. 5'RACE with constant-segment primers built TCRalpha and TCRbeta cDNA libraries with UMIs. TCRdb reprocessed the 5' RACE reads with MiXCR, giving one entry per CDR3 protein. Of a few hundred thousand distinct CDR3 sequences detected, 20% to 25% appear once; the ten largest clones hold approximately 8.4%. General study points: Later expanders leaned CD4+, whereas day 15 to 85 contracting clones were balanced CD4/CD8. Confirmation of SARS-CoV-2 specificity was lacking for second-wave clones peaking day 37. Memory from before infection featured some responding clones, which suggests cross-reactive memory joined.

This sequence originates from an adult woman who had mild COVID-19 (a few samples of this study predate the infection). Cell type and time point are not known. The genes are TRBV9 and TRBJ2-1; D is unclear. Specimen: PBMCs or a T cell subset sorted from them (not recorded which). The CDR3 loop reads CASSVGGINYNEQFF. The CDR3 coding sequence is TGTGCCAGCAGCGTCGGCGGTATCAACTACAATGAGCAGTTCTTC.